This TCR beta chain came from a study of Ad26.COV2.S vaccination and SARS-CoV-2 variants. On the study more broadly: The donor participated in the COV1001 trial, in its Ad26.COV2.S arm.

Sequencing was performed with immunoSEQ multiplex PCR; in TCRdb, only in-frame clones are kept and a portion is missing. This sample has 350,000 to 500,000 clones, with about 90% found just once. CDR1 and CDR2 from the germline V gene are SGHNT and YENEEA. The junction had 3 bases not matched to a gene; V was cut back by 1 base and J by 3 bases. CDR3 length equals 15 residues. Treatment defined: some 20 received Ad26.COV2.S at low or high dose, single or two shots; about five received placebo; per-sample allocation not given. Collection of samples fell on day 63 after the first vaccine or placebo injection. Ad26 vector vaccine expressed Wuhan-strain SARS-CoV-2 spike.

The J gene is TRBJ2-3, the V gene TRBV11-3; 8 bases map to TRBD1. The sequencing here drew on peripheral blood, taken in a trial of Ad26.COV2.S vaccine versus placebo. The receptor was isolated from a person aged 18-65 years who received the Ad26.COV2.S COVID-19 vaccine or a placebo. The CDR3 spells CASSLGQGRTDTQYF. The CDR3 DNA sequence: TGTGCCAGCAGCTTAGGACAGGGGAGGACAGATACGCAGTATTTT.